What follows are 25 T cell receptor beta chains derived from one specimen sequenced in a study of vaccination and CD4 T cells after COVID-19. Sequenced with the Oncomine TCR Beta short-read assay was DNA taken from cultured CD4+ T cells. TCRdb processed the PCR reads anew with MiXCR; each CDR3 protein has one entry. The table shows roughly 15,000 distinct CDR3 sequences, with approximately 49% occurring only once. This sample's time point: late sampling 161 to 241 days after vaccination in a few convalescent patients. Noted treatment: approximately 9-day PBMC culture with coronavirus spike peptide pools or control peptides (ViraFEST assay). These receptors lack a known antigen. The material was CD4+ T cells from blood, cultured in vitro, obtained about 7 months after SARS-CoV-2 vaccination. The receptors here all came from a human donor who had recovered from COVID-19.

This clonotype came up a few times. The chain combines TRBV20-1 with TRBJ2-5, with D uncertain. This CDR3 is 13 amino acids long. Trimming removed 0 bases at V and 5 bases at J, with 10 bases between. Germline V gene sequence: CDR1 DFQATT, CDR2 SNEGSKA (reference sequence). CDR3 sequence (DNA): TGCAGTGCTAGAGATCCCAGCTTGGAGACCCAGTACTTC. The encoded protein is CSARDPSLETQYF.

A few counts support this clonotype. CDR3 in amino acids: CASTPPGPQPYETDANYGYTF. CDR3 sequence (DNA): TGTGCCAGCACCCCCCCGGGCCCACAGCCGTATGAGACCGATGCTAACTATGGCTACACCTTC. The chain employs TRBV21-1 and TRBJ1-2; the table calls TRBD1, which could not be checked here. TRBV21-1 is assigned pseudogene status. The CDR3 is 21 amino acids.

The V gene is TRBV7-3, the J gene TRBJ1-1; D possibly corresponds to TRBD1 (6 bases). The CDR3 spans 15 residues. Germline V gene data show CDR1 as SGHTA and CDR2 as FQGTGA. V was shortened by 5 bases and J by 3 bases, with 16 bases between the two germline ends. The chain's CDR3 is CASSPIRGGDTEAFF. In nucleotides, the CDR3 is TGTGCCAGCAGCCCCATCAGGGGTGGTGACACTGAAGCTTTCTTT.

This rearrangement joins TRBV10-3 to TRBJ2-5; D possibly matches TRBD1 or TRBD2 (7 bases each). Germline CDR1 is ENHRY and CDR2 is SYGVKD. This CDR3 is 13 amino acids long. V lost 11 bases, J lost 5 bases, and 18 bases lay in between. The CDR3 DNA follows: TGTGCCTCCGGGACAGCGGGGTCGGAGACCCAGTACTTC. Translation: CASGTAGSETQYF.

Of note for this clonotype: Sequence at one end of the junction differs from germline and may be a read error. Here the CDR3 reads CAGSTDRDSPLHF. DNA of the CDR3: TGTGCCGGCAGCACTGATAGGGATTCACCCCTCCACTTT. This chain links TRBV5-4 with TRBJ1-6; D is unclear. There are 13 residues in the CDR3. Germline V CDR1 and CDR2: SGHNT, YYREEE (reference sequence).

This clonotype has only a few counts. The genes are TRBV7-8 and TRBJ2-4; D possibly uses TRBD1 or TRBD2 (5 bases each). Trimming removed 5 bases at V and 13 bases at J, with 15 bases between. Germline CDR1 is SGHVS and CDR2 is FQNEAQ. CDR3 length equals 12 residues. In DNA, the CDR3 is TGTGCCAGCAGCCCAGGGACCCAATGGCAGTACTTC. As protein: CASSPGTQWQYF.

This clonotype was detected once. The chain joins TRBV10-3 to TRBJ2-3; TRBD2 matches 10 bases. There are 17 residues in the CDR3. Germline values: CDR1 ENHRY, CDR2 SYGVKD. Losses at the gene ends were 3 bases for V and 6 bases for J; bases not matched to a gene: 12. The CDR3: CAISERLAGDASDTQYF. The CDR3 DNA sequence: TGTGCCATCAGTGAACGCCTAGCGGGAGACGCTTCCGATACGCAGTATTTT.

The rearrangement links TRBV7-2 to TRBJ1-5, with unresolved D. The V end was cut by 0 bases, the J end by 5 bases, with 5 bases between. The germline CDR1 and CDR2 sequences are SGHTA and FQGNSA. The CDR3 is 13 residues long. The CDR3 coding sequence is TGTGCCAGCAGCTTAGCTGGGGATCAGCCCCAGCATTTT. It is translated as CASSLAGDQPQHF.

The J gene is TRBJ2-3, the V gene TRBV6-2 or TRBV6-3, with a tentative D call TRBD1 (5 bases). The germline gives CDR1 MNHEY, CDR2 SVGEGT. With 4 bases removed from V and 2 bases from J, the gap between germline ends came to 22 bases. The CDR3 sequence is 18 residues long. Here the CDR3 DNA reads TGTGCCAGCAGTTCCCCAACTAATATACCGACAGCCACAGATACGCAGTATTTT. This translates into CASSSPTNIPTATDTQYF.

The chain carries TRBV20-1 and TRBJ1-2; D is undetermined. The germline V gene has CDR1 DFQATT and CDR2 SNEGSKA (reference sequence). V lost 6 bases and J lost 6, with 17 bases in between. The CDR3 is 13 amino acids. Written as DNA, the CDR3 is TGCAGTGCCACAGAGAGGGTGGGCGATGGCTACACCTTC. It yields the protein CSATERVGDGYTF.

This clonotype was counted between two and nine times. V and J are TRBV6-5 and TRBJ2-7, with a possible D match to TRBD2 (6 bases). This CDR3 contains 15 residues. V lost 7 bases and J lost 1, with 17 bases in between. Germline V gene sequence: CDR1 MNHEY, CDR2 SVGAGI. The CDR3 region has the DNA TGTGCCAGCATGTACTCCGGGACTGGATCCTACGAGCAGTACTTC. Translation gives CASMYSGTGSYEQYF.

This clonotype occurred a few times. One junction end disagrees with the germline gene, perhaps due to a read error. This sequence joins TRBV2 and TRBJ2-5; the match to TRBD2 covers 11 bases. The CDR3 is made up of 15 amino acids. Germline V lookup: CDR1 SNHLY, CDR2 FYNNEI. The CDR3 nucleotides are TGTGCCAGCAGTGTAATAGCGGGAGGGCAAGGGACCCAGTACTTC. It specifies CASSVIAGGQGTQYF.

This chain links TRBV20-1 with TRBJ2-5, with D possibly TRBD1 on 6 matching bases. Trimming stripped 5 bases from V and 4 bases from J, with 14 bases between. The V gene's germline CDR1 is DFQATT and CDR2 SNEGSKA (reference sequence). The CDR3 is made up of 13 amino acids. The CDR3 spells CSAAGQQRETQYF. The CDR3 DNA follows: TGCAGTGCTGCCGGACAGCAGAGAGAGACCCAGTACTTC.

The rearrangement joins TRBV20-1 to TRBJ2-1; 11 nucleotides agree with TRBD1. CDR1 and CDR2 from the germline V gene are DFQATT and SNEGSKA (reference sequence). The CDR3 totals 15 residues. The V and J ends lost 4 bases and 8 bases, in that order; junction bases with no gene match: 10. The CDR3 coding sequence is TGCAGTGCTAACTACCAGGGACAGGGGGTGTATGAGCAGTTCTTC. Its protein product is CSANYQGQGVYEQFF.

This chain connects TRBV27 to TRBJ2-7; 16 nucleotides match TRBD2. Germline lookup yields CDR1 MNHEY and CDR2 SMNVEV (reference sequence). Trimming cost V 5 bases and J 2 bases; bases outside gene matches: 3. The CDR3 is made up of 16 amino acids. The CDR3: CASSGTSGRAPYEQYF. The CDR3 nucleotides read TGTGCCAGCAGTGGGACTAGCGGGAGGGCCCCCTACGAGCAGTACTTC.

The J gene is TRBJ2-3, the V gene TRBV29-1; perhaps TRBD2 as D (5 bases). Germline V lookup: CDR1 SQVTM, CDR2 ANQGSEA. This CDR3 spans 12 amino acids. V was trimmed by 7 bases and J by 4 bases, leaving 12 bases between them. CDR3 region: CSAEVSADTQYF. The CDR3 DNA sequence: TGCAGCGCGGAGGTATCGGCAGATACGCAGTATTTT.

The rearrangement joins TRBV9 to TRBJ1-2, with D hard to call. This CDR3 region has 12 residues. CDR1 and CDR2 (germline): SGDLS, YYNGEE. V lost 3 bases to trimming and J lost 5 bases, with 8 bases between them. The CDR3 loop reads CASSGGGYGYTF. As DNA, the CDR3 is TGTGCCAGCAGCGGCGGTGGGTATGGCTACACCTTC. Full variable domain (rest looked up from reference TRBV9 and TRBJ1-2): DSGVTQTPKHLITATGQRVTLRCSPRSGDLSVYWYQQSLDQGLQFLIQYYNGEERAKGNILERFSAQQFPDLHSELNLSSLELGDSALYFCASSGGGYGYTFGSGTRLTVV.

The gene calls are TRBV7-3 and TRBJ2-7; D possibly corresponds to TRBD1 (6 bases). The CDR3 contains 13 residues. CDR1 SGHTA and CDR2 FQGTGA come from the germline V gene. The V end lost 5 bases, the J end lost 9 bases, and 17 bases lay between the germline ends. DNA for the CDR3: TGTGCCAGCAGCACCTCCCCGGACAGTGTGCAGTACTTC. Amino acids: CASSTSPDSVQYF.

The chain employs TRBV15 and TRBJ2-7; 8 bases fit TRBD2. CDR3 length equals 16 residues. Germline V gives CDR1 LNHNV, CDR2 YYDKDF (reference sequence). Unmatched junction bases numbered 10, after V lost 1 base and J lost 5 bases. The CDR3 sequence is CATSRGGGGLTNEQYF. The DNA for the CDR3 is TGTGCCACCAGCAGAGGGGGCGGGGGGCTTACCAACGAGCAGTACTTC.

The CDR3 is CASSHSYEQYF. The CDR3 DNA reads as TGTGCCAGCAGCCACTCTTACGAGCAGTACTTC. The V gene is TRBV14, the J gene TRBJ2-7; D gene unclear. Germline-derived CDR1 and CDR2 are SGHDN and FVKESK. V was clipped by 3 bases and J by 4 bases, with 4 bases between them. The CDR3 is made up of 11 amino acids.

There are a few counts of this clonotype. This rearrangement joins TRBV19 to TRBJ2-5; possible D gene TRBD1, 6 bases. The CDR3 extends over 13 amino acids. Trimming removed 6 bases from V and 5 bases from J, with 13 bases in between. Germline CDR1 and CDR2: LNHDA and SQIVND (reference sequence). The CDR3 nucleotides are TGTGCCAGTAGCAACAGGGAAGGGGAGACCCAGTACTTC. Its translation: CASSNREGETQYF.

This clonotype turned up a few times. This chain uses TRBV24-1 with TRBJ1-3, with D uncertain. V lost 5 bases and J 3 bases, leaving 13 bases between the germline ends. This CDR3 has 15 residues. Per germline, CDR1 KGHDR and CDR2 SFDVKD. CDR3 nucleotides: TGTGCCACCAGTGCTCCCGAGGATGGTGGAAACACCATATATTTT. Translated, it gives CATSAPEDGGNTIYF.

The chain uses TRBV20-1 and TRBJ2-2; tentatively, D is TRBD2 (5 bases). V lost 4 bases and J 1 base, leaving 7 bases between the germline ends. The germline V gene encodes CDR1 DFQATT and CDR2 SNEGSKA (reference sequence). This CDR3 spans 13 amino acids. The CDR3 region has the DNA TGCAGTGCTACCCGGGGGAACACCGGGGAGCTGTTTTTT. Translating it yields CSATRGNTGELFF.

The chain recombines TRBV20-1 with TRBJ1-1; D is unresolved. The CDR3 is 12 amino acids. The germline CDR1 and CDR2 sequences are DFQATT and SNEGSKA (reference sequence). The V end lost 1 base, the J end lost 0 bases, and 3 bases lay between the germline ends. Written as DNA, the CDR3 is TGCAGTGCTAGAGTCCTGAACACTGAAGCTTTCTTT. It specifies CSARVLNTEAFF.

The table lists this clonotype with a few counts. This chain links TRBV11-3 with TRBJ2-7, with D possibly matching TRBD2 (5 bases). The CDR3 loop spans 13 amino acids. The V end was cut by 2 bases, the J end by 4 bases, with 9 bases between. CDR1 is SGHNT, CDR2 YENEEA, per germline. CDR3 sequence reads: CASSLRRGYEQYF. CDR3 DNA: TGTGCCAGCAGCTTACGCAGAGGGTACGAGCAGTACTTC.